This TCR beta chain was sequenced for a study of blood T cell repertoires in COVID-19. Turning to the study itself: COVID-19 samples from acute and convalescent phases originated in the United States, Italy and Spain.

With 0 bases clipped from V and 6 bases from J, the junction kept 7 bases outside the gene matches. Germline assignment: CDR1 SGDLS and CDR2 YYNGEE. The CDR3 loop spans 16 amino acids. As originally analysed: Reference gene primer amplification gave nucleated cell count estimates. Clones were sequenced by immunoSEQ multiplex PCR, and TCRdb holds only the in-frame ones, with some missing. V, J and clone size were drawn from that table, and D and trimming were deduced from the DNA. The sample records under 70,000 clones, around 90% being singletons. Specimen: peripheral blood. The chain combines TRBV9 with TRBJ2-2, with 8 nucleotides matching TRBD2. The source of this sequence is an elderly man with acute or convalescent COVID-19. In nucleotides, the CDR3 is TGTGCCAGCAGCGTAGGTGGACGGGGGGGCCCCGGGGAGCTGTTTTTT. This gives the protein CASSVGGRGGPGELFF.